The entry below describes one TCR beta chain. Clones were read by immunoSEQ multiplex PCR, and TCRdb kept only the in-frame ones, dropping some. The profile shows about 340,000 clones, over 90% of them singletons. This sample is drawn from a study of brain T cells in children with intractable seizures. The V and J ends lost 4 bases and 1 base, in that order; junction bases with no gene match: 1. CDR3 size: 13 residues. Germline CDR1 is GTSNPN and CDR2 is SVGIG (reference sequence). As for time point: blood from clinic visit 5 months post-surgery; TSC patient then seizure free. The V and J genes are TRBV30 and TRBJ1-1, with TRBD1 matching 9 bases. The specimen was peripheral blood, collected 4 to 6 months after surgery. The source of this sequence is a boy less than two years old with tuberous sclerosis and intractable seizures. DNA of the CDR3: TGTGCCTGGATGGGACAGGGGAACACTGAAGCTTTCTTT. It translates to CAWMGQGNTEAFF.